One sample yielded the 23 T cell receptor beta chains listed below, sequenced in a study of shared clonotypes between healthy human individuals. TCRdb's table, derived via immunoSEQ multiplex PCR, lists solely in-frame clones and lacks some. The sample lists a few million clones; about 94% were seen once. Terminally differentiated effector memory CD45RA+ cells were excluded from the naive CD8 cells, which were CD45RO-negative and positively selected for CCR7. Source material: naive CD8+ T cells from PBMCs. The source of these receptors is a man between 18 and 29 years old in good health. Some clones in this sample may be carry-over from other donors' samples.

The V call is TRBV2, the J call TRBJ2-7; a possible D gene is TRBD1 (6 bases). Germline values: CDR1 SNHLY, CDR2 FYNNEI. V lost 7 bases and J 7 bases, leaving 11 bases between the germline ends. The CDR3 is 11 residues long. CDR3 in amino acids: CASNKGVEQYF. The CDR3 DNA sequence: TGTGCCAGCAACAAGGGGGTTGAGCAGTACTTC.

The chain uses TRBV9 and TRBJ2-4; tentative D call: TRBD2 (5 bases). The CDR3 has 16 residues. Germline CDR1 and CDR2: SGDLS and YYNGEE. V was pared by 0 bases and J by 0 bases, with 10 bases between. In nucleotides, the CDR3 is TGTGCCAGCAGCGTAGGTTCAGGAGGAGCCAAAAACATTCAGTACTTC. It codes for CASSVGSGGAKNIQYF.

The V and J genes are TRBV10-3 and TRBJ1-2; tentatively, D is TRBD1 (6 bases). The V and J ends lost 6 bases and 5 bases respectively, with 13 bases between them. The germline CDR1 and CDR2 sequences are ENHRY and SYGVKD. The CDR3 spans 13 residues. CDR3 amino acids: CAIRPRDKYGYTF. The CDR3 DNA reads TGTGCCATCAGGCCCCGGGACAAGTATGGCTACACCTTC.

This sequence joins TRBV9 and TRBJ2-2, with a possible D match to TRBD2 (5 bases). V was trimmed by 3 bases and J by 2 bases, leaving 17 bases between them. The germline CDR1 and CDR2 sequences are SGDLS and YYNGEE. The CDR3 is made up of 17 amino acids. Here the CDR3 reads CASSANPGLANTGELFF. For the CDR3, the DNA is TGTGCCAGCAGCGCGAATCCCGGACTGGCCAACACCGGGGAGCTGTTTTTT.

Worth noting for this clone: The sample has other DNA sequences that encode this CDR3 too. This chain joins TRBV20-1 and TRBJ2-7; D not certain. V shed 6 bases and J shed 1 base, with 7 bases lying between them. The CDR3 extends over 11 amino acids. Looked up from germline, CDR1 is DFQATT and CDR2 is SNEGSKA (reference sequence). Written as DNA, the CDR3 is TGCAGTGCCCGCGTATCCTACGAGCAGTACTTC. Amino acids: CSARVSYEQYF.

The CDR3 region is CASSSNGGPADTEAFF. The CDR3 DNA reads TGCGCCAGCAGCTCGAACGGGGGGCCGGCGGACACTGAAGCTTTCTTT. The gene calls are TRBV5-1 and TRBJ1-1; the D gene is possibly TRBD1 (6 bases). CDR3 length equals 16 residues. Germline V gene sequence: CDR1 SGHRS, CDR2 YFSETQ. The V end lost 3 bases, the J end lost 3 bases, and 18 bases lay between the germline ends.

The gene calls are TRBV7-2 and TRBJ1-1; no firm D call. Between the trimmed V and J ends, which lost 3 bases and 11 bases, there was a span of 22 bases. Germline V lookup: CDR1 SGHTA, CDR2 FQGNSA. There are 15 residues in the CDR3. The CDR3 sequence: CASSFVLYDGEKAFF. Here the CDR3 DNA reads TGTGCCAGCAGCTTCGTCCTATACGACGGGGAGAAGGCTTTCTTT.

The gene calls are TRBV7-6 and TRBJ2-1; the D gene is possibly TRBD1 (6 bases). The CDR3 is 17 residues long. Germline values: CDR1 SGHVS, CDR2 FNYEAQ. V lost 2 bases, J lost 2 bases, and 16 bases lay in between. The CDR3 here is CASSLTFAQGPYNEQFF. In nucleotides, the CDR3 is TGTGCCAGCAGCTTAACTTTCGCACAGGGTCCCTACAATGAGCAGTTCTTC.

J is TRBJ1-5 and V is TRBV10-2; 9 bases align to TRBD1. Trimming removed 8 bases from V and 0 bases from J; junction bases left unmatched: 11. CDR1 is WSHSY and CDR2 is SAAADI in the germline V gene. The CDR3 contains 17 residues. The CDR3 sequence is CASQGTGLINSNQPQHF. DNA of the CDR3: TGCGCCAGCCAGGGGACAGGGCTGATCAATAGCAATCAGCCCCAGCATTTT.

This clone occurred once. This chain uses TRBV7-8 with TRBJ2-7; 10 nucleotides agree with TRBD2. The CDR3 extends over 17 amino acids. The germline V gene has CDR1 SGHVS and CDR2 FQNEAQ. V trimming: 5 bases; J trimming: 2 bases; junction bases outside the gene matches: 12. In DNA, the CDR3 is TGTGCCAGCAGCCCGCCCGGGATGAGCGGGAGGGCCTACGAGCAGTACTTC. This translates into CASSPPGMSGRAYEQYF.

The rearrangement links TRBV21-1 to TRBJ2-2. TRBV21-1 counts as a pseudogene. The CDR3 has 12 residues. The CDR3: CASSEGTGELFF. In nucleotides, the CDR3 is TGTGCCAGCAGCGAGGGGACCGGGGAGCTGTTTTTT.

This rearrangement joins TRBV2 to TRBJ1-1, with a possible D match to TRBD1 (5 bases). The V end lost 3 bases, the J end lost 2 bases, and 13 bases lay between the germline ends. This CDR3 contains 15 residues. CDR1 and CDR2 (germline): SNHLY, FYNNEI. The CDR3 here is CASSEHLRGNTEAFF. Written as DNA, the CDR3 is TGTGCCAGCAGTGAGCACTTGAGGGGAAACACTGAAGCTTTCTTT.

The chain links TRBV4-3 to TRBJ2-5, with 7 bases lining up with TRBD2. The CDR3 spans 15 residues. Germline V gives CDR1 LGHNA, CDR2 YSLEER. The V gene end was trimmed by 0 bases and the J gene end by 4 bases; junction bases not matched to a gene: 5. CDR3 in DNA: TGCGCCAGCAGCCAAGATTCCGGACTAGGAGAGACCCAGTACTTC. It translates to CASSQDSGLGETQYF.

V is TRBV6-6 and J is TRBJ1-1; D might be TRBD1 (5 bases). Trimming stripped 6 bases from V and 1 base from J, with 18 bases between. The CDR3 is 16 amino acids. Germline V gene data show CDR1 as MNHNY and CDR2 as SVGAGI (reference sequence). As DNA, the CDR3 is TGTGCCAGCAGCTATAAGGAGGGGAGGAGGAACACTGAAGCTTTCTTT. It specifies CASSYKEGRRNTEAFF.

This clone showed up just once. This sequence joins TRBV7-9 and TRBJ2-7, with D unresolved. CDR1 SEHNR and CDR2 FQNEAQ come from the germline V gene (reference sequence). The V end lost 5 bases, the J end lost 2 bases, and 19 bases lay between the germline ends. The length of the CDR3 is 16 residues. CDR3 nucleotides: TGTGCCAGCAGCCCTCCTGCCGGGCTACAAACCTACGAGCAGTACTTC. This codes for CASSPPAGLQTYEQYF.

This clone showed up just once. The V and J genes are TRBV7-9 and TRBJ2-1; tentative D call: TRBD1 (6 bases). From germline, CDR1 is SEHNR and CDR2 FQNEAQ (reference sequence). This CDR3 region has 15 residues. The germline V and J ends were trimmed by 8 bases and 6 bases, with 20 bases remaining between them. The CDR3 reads CASGRMGQPSNEQFF. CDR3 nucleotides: TGTGCCAGCGGACGGATGGGACAACCATCCAATGAGCAGTTCTTC.

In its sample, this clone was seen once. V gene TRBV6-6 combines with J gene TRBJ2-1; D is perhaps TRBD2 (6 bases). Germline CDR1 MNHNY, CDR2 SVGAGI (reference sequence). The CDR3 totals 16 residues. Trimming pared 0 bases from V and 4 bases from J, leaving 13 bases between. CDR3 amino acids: CASSYSPAGLYNEQFF. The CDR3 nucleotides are TGTGCCAGCAGTTACTCCCCTGCGGGATTATACAATGAGCAGTTCTTC.

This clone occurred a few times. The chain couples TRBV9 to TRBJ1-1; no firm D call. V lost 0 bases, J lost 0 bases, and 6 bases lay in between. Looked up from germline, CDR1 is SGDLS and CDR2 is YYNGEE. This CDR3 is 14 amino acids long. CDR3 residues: CASSVDGVNTEAFF. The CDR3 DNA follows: TGTGCCAGCAGCGTAGATGGGGTGAACACTGAAGCTTTCTTT.

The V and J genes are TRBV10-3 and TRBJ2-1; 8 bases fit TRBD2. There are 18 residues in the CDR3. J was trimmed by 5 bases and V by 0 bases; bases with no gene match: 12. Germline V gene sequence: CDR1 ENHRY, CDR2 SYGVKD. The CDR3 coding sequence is TGTGCCATCAGTGAGTCGCGAGGCTTAGCGGGGCCCGACAATGAGCAGTTCTTC. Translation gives CAISESRGLAGPDNEQFF.

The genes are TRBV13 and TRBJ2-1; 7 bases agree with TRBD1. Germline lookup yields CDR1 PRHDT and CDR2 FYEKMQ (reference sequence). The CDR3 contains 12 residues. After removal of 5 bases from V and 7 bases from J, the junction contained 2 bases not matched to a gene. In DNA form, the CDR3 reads TGTGCCAGCAGCGAGACAGGGAATGAGCAGTTCTTC. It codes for CASSETGNEQFF.

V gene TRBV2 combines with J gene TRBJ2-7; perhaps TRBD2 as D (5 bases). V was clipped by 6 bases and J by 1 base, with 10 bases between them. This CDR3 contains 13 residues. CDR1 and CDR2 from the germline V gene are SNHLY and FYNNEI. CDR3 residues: CASSPAGSYEQYF. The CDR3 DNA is TGTGCCAGCAGCCCGGCGGGTTCCTACGAGCAGTACTTC.

CDR3 coding DNA: TGTGCCAGCAGCAAAGACGGCTACGAGCAGTACTTC. It is translated as CASSKDGYEQYF. J is TRBJ2-7 and V is TRBV7-9, with D hard to call. Trimming stripped 5 bases from V and 3 bases from J, with 8 bases between. This CDR3 spans 12 amino acids. Germline CDR1 SEHNR, CDR2 FQNEAQ (reference sequence).

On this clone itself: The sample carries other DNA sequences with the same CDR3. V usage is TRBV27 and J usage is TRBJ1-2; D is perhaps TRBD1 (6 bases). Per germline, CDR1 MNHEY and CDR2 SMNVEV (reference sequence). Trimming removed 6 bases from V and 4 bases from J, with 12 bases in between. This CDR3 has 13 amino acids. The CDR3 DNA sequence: TGTGCCAGCAGCCCCAGGGGCTCCTATGGCTACACCTTC. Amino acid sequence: CASSPRGSYGYTF.